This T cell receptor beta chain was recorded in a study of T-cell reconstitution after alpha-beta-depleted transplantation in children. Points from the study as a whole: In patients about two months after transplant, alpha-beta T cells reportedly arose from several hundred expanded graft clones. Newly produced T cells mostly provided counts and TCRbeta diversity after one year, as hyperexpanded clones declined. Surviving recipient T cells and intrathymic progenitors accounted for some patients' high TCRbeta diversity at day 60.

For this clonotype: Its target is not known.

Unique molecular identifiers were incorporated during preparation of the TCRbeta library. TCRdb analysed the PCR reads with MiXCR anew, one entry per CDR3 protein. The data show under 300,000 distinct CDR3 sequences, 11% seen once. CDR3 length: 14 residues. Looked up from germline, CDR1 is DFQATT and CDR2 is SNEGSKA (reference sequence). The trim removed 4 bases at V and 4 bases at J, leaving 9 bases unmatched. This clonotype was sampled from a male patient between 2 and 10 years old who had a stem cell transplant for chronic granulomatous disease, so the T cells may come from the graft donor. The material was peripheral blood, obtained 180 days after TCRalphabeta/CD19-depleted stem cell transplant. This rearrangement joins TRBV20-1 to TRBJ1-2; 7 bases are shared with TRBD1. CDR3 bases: TGCAGTGCTACCCAAGGGGCAGGGGGCTATGGCTACACCTTC. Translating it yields CSATQGAGGYGYTF.